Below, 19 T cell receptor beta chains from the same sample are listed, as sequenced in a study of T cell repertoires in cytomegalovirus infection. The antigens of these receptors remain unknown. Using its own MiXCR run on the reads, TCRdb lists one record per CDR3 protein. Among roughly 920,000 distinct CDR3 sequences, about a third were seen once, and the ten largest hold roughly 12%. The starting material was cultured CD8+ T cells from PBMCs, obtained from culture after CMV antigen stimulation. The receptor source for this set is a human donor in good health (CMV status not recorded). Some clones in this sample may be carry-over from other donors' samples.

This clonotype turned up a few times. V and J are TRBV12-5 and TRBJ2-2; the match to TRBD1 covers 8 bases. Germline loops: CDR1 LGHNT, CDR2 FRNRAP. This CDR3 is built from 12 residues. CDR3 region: CGQGANTGELFF. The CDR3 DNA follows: TGTGGTCAGGGGGCAAACACCGGGGAGCTGTTTTTT.

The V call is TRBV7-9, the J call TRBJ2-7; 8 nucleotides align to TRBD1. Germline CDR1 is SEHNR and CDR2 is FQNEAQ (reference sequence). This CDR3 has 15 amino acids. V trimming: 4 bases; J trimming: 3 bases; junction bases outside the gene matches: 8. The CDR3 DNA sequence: TGTGCCAGCAGCTCGGCATCGACAGGGGTCTACGAGCAGTACTTC. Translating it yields CASSSASTGVYEQYF.

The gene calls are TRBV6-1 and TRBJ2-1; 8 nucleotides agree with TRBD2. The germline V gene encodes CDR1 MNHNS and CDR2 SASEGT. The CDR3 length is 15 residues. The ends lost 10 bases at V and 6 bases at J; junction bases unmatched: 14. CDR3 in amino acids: CANNSGGGRGNEQFF. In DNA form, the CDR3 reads TGTGCCAACAACTCGGGAGGGGGGAGGGGCAATGAGCAGTTCTTC.

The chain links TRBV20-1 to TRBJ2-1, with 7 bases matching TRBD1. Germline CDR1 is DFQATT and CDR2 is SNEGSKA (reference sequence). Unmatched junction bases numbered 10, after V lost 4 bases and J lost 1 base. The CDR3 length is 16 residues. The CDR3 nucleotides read TGCAGTGCTAAACCCCAGGGGGTTAGGTCCTACAATGAGCAGTTCTTC. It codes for CSAKPQGVRSYNEQFF.

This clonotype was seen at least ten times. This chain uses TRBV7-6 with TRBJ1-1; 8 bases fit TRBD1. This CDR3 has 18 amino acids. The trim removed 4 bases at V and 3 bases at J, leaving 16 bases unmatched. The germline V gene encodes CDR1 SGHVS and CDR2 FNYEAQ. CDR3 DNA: TGTGCCAGCAGCTCCGAAATATTGACAGGGGAGGGTGACACTGAAGCTTTCTTT. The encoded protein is CASSSEILTGEGDTEAFF.

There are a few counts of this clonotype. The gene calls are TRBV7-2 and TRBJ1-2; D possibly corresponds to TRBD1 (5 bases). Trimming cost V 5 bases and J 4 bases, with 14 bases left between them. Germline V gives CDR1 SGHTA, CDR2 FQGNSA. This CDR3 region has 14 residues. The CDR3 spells CASSHRGAAYGYTF. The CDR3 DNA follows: TGTGCCAGCAGCCATAGGGGTGCCGCCTATGGCTACACCTTC. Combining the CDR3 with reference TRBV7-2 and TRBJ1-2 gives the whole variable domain GAGVSQSPSNKVTEKGKDVELRCDPISGHTALYWYRQSLGQGLEFLIYFQGNSAPDKSGLPSDRFSAERTGGSVSTLTIQRTQQEDSAVYLCASSHRGAAYGYTFGSGTRLTVV.

CDR3 in amino acids: CSASWGARTIHQETQYF. The DNA of the CDR3 is TGCAGTGCTAGTTGGGGGGCGCGGACGATTCACCAAGAGACCCAGTACTTC. The J gene is TRBJ2-5, the V gene TRBV20-1, with D perhaps TRBD1 or TRBD2 (6 bases each). Germline lookup yields CDR1 DFQATT and CDR2 SNEGSKA (reference sequence). CDR3 length: 17 amino acids. The V end was cut by 3 bases, the J end by 0 bases, with 20 bases between.

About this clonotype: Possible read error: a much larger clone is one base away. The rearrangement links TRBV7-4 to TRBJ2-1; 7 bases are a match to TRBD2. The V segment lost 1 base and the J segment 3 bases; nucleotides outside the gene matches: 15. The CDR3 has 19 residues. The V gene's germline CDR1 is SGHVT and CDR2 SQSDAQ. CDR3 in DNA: TGTGCCAGCAGCTTAGTGGATCGTCTCTGGGGGGGGTACTACAATGAGCAGTTCTTC. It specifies CASSLVDRLWGGYYNEQFF. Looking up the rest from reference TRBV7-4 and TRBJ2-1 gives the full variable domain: GAGVSQSPRYKVAKRGRDVALRCDSISGHVTLYWYRQTLGQGSEVLTYSQSDAQRDKSGRPSGRFSAERPERSVSTLKIQRTEQGDSAVYLCASSLVDRLWGGYYNEQFFGPGTRLTVL.

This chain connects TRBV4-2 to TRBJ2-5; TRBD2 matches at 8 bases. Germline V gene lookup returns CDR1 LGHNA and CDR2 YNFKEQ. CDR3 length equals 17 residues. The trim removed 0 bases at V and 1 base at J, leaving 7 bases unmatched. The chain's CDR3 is CASSQDLSGGFQETQYF. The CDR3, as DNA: TGTGCCAGCAGCCAAGATCTGAGCGGGGGATTCCAAGAGACCCAGTACTTC.

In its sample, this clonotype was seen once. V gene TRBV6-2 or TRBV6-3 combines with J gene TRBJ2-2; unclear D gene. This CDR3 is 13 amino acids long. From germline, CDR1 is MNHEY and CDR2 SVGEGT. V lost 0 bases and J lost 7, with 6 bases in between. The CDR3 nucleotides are TGTGCCAGCAGTTACTCAAGGATCGGGGAGCTGTTTTTT. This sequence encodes CASSYSRIGELFF.

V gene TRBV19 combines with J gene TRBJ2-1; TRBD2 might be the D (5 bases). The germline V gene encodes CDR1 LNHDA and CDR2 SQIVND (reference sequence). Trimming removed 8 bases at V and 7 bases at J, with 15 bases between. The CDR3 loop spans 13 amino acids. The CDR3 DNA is TGTGCCAGTGAGTGGGCCACGGGGAATGAGCAGTTCTTC. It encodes CASEWATGNEQFF.

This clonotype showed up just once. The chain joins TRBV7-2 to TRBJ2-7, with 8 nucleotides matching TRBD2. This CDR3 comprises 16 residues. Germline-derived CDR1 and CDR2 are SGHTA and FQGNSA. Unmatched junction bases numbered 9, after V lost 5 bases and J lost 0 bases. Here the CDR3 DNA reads TGTGCCAGCAGCCCTGGGGCGGGGGGCCTCTCCTACGAGCAGTACTTC. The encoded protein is CASSPGAGGLSYEQYF.

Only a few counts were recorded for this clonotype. The CDR3 region has the DNA TGTGCCAGCAAGGGCCTGACAGGCCTCCACTTT. It encodes CASKGLTGLHF. The chain recombines TRBV25-1 with TRBJ1-6, with D maybe TRBD1 (6 bases). The CDR3 runs 11 residues. V lost 7 bases and J 15 bases, leaving 13 bases between the germline ends. CDR1 and CDR2 from the germline V gene are MGHDK and SYGVNS.

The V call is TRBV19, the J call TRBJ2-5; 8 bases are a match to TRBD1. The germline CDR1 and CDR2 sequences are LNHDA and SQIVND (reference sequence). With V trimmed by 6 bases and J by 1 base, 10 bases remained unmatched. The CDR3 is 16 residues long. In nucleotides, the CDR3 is TGTGCCAGTAGCCCGACAGGGGTCCTTCTCCAAGAGACCCAGTACTTC. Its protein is CASSPTGVLLQETQYF.

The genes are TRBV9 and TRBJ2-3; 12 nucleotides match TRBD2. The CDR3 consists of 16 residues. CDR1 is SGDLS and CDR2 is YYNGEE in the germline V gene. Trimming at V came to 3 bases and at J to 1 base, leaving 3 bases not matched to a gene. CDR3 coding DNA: TGTGCCAGCAGCGGGACTAGCGGGGACCGCACAGATACGCAGTATTTT. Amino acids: CASSGTSGDRTDTQYF.

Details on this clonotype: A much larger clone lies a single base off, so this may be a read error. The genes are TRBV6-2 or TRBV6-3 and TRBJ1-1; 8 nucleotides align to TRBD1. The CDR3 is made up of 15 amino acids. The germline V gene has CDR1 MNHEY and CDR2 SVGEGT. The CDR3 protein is CVSSFGQGVNTEAFF. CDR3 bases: TGTGTCAGCAGCTTTGGACAGGGCGTGAACACTGAAGCTTTCTTT.

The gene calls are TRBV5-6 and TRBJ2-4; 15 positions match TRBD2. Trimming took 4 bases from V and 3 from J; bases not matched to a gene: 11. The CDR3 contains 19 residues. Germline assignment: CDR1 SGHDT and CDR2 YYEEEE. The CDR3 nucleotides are TGTGCCAGCAGCCCCTGGACTAGCGGGGGGGCTCTTGGCAAAAACATTCAGTACTTC. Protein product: CASSPWTSGGALGKNIQYF.

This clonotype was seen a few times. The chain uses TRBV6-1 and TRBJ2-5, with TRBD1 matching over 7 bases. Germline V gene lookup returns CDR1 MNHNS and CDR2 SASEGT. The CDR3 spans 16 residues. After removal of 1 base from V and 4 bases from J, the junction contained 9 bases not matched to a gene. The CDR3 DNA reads TGTGCCAGCAGTGAAGGGGGGACAGTCTGGCGAGAGACCCAGTACTTC. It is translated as CASSEGGTVWRETQYF.

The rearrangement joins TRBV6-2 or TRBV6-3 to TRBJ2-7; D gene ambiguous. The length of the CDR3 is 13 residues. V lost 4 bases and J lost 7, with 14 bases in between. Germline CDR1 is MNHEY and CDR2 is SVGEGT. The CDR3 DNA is TGTGCCAGCAGTTCTTTAAACATGTGGGAGCAGTACGTC. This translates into CASSSLNMWEQYV.